The 14 T cell receptor beta chains below were found in one sample sequenced in a study of vaccination and CD4 T cells after COVID-19. The assay that was used to sequence DNA from cultured CD4+ T cells was the Oncomine TCR Beta short-read assay. TCRdb processed the PCR reads anew with MiXCR; each CDR3 protein has one entry. The data show about 6,300 distinct CDR3 sequences, approximately 73% seen once. Treatment in this sample: roughly 10-day PBMC culture with coronavirus spike peptide pools or control peptides (ViraFEST assay). These receptors have no known antigen. Input material: CD4+ T cells from blood, cultured in vitro. The source of these receptors is a human donor who had recovered from COVID-19.

This clonotype came up once. The CDR3 nucleotides read TGTGCCAGCAGCTTGTTAATCGGCTCTGGGGCCAACGTCCTGACTTTC. Amino acid sequence: CASSLLIGSGANVLTF. The chain couples TRBV5-4 to TRBJ2-6; D is uncertain. CDR3 length: 16 residues. The ends were cut back, 1 base at V and 0 bases at J, with 8 bases in the middle. Germline V gene lookup returns CDR1 SGHNT and CDR2 YYREEE (reference sequence).

This chain joins TRBV6-5 and TRBJ2-5; TRBD2 agrees at 9 bases. This CDR3 comprises 14 residues. Germline V lookup: CDR1 MNHEY, CDR2 SVGAGI. The V gene end was trimmed by 1 base and the J gene end by 5 bases; junction bases not matched to a gene: 2. CDR3 loop: CASSYLTSGETQYF. For the CDR3, the DNA is TGTGCCAGCAGTTACTTAACTAGCGGGGAGACCCAGTACTTC.

The chain has TRBV7-2 and TRBJ1-5, with D maybe TRBD1 (6 bases). Germline-derived CDR1 and CDR2 are SGHTA and FQGNSA. The CDR3 loop spans 15 amino acids. V shed 4 bases and J shed 4 bases, with 14 bases lying between them. The CDR3 protein is CASSSGTRENQPQHF. In nucleotides, the CDR3 is TGTGCCAGCAGCTCCGGGACAAGGGAAAATCAGCCCCAGCATTTT.

The sample holds one count of this clonotype. This rearrangement joins TRBV20-1 to TRBJ2-3; the match to TRBD2 covers 14 bases. The junction had 11 bases not matched to a gene; V was cut back by 5 bases and J by 1 base. Per germline, CDR1 DFQATT and CDR2 SNEGSKA (reference sequence). The CDR3 is 18 residues long. The CDR3 nucleotides read TGCAGTGCTCGACAGACTAGCGGGAGGGCCTGGGGCACAGATACGCAGTATTTT. Its translation: CSARQTSGRAWGTDTQYF.

The V call is TRBV7-2, the J call TRBJ2-7; 12 bases line up with TRBD2. The CDR3 is made up of 16 amino acids. V was pared by 2 bases and J by 4 bases, with 6 bases of the junction left unmatched. Germline CDR1 SGHTA, CDR2 FQGNSA. CDR3 in DNA: TGTGCCAGCAGCTTAAGTCTAGCGGGAGGGCAATACGAGCAGTACTTC. Translated, it gives CASSLSLAGGQYEQYF.

The chain couples TRBV19 to TRBJ2-5; D is possibly TRBD1 or TRBD2 (5 bases each). CDR1 LNHDA and CDR2 SQIVND come from the germline V gene (reference sequence). Trimming took off 5 bases at V and 5 bases at J, with 18 bases between the two ends. CDR3 size: 15 residues. The CDR3 reads CASSPPGLRGETQYF. The CDR3 DNA is TGTGCCAGTAGTCCGCCGGGCTTGAGGGGCGAGACCCAGTACTTC. The variable domain in full, completed from reference TRBV19 and TRBJ2-5, reads DGGITQSPKYLFRKEGQNVTLSCEQNLNHDAMYWYRQDPGQGLRLIYYSQIVNDFQKGDIAEGYSVSREKKESFPLTVTSAQKNPTAFYLCASSPPGLRGETQYFGPGTRLLVL.

The chain has TRBV20-1 and TRBJ2-5; tentative D call: TRBD2 (6 bases). Per germline, CDR1 DFQATT and CDR2 SNEGSKA (reference sequence). The CDR3 length is 13 residues. The germline V and J ends were trimmed by 7 bases and 4 bases, with 16 bases remaining between them. CDR3 sequence (DNA): TGCAGTGGGGTTGGGGGGAGCGGAGAGACCCAGTACTTC. The encoded protein is CSGVGGSGETQYF.

The V call is TRBV7-9, the J call TRBJ1-5, with unresolved D. Germline V lookup: CDR1 SEHNR, CDR2 FQNEAQ (reference sequence). Trimming stripped 3 bases from V and 2 bases from J, with 5 bases between. CDR3 length: 13 amino acids. CDR3 loop: CASSFGGNQPQHF. The CDR3 DNA is TGTGCCAGCAGCTTCGGGGGCAATCAGCCCCAGCATTTT.

This sequence joins TRBV28 and TRBJ2-7, with 10 bases fitting TRBD2. This CDR3 contains 17 residues. Trimming took 8 bases from V and 2 from J; bases not matched to a gene: 15. Germline lookup yields CDR1 MDHEN and CDR2 SYDVKM. This chain's CDR3 is CASLTGAASGRAYEQYF. CDR3 bases: TGTGCCAGCCTGACAGGGGCGGCTAGCGGGAGAGCCTACGAGCAGTACTTC.

This clonotype was detected only a few times. The chain combines TRBV7-9 with TRBJ1-5, with TRBD1 identical over 10 bases. This CDR3 has 14 amino acids. Germline V gene sequence: CDR1 SEHNR, CDR2 FQNEAQ (reference sequence). The ends lost 3 bases at V and 5 bases at J; junction bases unmatched: 1. The CDR3 spells CASSFGTGDQPQHF. The CDR3 DNA sequence: TGTGCCAGCAGCTTCGGGACAGGGGATCAGCCCCAGCATTTT.

This chain uses TRBV2 with TRBJ1-6, with TRBD1 as a possible D gene (5 bases). V shed 6 bases and J shed 5 bases, with 14 bases lying between them. CDR1 and CDR2 (germline): SNHLY, FYNNEI. The CDR3 has 15 residues. The CDR3 here is CASSDDSGNNSPLHF. The CDR3 nucleotides read TGTGCCAGCAGCGATGACAGTGGGAATAATTCACCCCTCCACTTT.

This clonotype ranks as large. The chain recombines TRBV5-4 with TRBJ2-7, with no clear D. V was trimmed by 1 base and J by 0 bases, leaving 8 bases between them. This CDR3 is built from 14 residues. Germline CDR1 and CDR2: SGHNT and YYREEE (reference sequence). The CDR3 DNA follows: TGTGCCAGCAGCTTGTTAGGGATCTCCTACGAGCAGTACTTC. Protein product: CASSLLGISYEQYF.

This clonotype was seen a handful of times. The CDR3 loop is CASSVQIVSLSTEAFF. CDR3 coding DNA: TGTGCCAGCAGTGTCCAAATCGTCAGCCTATCCACTGAAGCTTTCTTT. This sequence joins TRBV6-1 and TRBJ1-1; D remains unclear. CDR1 is MNHNS, CDR2 SASEGT, per germline. Trimming shortened V by 4 bases and J by 4 bases, and 19 bases separated the two germline ends. CDR3 length: 16 amino acids.

This clonotype was picked up a small number of times. This chain joins TRBV6-1 and TRBJ1-5; no definite D call. Germline V gives CDR1 MNHNS, CDR2 SASEGT. The germline V and J ends were trimmed by 9 bases and 0 bases, with 12 bases remaining between them. This CDR3 region has 14 residues. The CDR3 region has the DNA TGTGCCAGTGGGTTTTCTAATAGCAATCAGCCCCAGCATTTT. Amino acid sequence: CASGFSNSNQPQHF.